This entry lists 12 T cell receptor beta chains sequenced from one sample in a study of blood T cell repertoires in COVID-19. TCRdb's table, derived via immunoSEQ multiplex PCR, lists solely in-frame clones and lacks some. The sample carries roughly 120,000 clones, approximately 92% recorded once. Sequencing input: peripheral blood. Every receptor here comes from a man aged 65 to 79 with active or convalescent COVID-19.

The chain uses TRBV3-1 (or the pseudogene TRBV3-2) and TRBJ2-7; the match to TRBD2 covers 8 bases. V shed 9 bases, J shed 6 bases, and the junction held 13 bases outside the gene matches. The germline V gene encodes CDR1 LGHDT and CDR2 YNNKEL (reference sequence). This CDR3 has 14 amino acids. This CDR3 reads CASTREGLVGEQYF. The CDR3 nucleotides are TGTGCCAGTACCCGGGAGGGCCTCGTCGGCGAGCAGTACTTC.

This chain links TRBV28 with TRBJ1-2, with 7 nucleotides matching TRBD1. V lost 4 bases and J lost 6; bases outside the gene matches: 8. The germline V gene encodes CDR1 MDHEN and CDR2 SYDVKM. The CDR3 is made up of 14 amino acids. The CDR3 protein is CASSSGQFFNGYTF. CDR3 nucleotide sequence: TGTGCCAGCAGTTCGGGACAGTTTTTTAATGGCTACACCTTC.

This chain connects TRBV18 to TRBJ2-6, with D unclear. The V gene's germline CDR1 is KGHSH and CDR2 LQKENI. The CDR3 is 18 amino acids. With 1 base removed from V and 0 bases from J, the gap between germline ends came to 13 bases. CDR3 DNA: TGTGCCAGCTCACCACGGCAGTTTAAAAGCTCTGGGGCCAACGTCCTGACTTTC. Amino acid sequence: CASSPRQFKSSGANVLTF.

The rearrangement uses TRBV5-8 and TRBJ1-4; 9 bases are a match to TRBD1. V dropped 2 bases and J dropped 8; count of bases not matched to a gene: 4. Germline V CDR1 and CDR2: SGHTS, YDEGEE. The CDR3 is 14 amino acids. The CDR3 bases are TGTGCCAGCAGCTTAGGGACAGGGTACGAAAAACTGTTTTTT. Residues: CASSLGTGYEKLFF.

This chain joins TRBV2 and TRBJ2-3, with TRBD2 matching 7 bases. V dropped 7 bases and J dropped 1; count of bases not matched to a gene: 8. The CDR3 covers 15 residues. Germline V gene lookup returns CDR1 SNHLY and CDR2 FYNNEI. DNA for the CDR3: TGTGCCAGCACCCTGGGGCTAGCGGGCACAGATACGCAGTATTTT. Protein product: CASTLGLAGTDTQYF.

The chain employs TRBV28 and TRBJ1-1; D unclear. Trimming cost V 7 bases and J 2 bases, with 14 bases left between them. Germline V gene lookup returns CDR1 MDHEN and CDR2 SYDVKM. The length of the CDR3 is 14 residues. The CDR3 DNA is TGTGCCAGCACCTTAAGGGAGTATAACACTGAAGCTTTCTTT. Encoded protein: CASTLREYNTEAFF.

V gene TRBV24-1 combines with J gene TRBJ2-3, with 12 nucleotides matching TRBD2. This CDR3 contains 19 residues. Germline CDR1 KGHDR, CDR2 SFDVKD. V lost 3 bases to trimming and J lost 1 base; unmatched junction nucleotides: 10. Here the CDR3 DNA reads TGTGCCACCAGTGATCCCAGACTAGCGGGAGATGGAGGCACAGATACGCAGTATTTT. Its translation is CATSDPRLAGDGGTDTQYF.

The gene calls are TRBV2 and TRBJ2-1; TRBD2 matches 9 bases. After removal of 6 bases from V and 6 bases from J, the junction contained 3 bases not matched to a gene. Germline CDR1 and CDR2: SNHLY and FYNNEI. The CDR3 length is 13 residues. CDR3 amino acids: CASSRTSANEQFF. In DNA form, the CDR3 reads TGTGCCAGCAGCCGGACTAGCGCCAATGAGCAGTTCTTC.

The genes are TRBV2 and TRBJ2-1; TRBD2 matches 12 bases. Germline assignment: CDR1 SNHLY and CDR2 FYNNEI. The CDR3 runs to 17 residues. V was pared by 7 bases and J by 5 bases, with 12 bases of the junction left unmatched. This CDR3 is CASTDRERTSGNNEQFF. The DNA for the CDR3 is TGTGCCAGCACTGACAGGGAAAGGACTAGCGGGAACAATGAGCAGTTCTTC.

This chain uses TRBV5-6 with TRBJ1-3, with 7 bases aligning to TRBD1. The germline V gene has CDR1 SGHDT and CDR2 YYEEEE. CDR3 length: 14 residues. The junction had 3 bases not matched to a gene; V was cut back by 4 bases and J by 2 bases. The DNA for the CDR3 is TGTGCCAGCAGCCCTGGGACAGCTGGAAACACCATATATTTT. It translates to CASSPGTAGNTIYF.

The chain recombines TRBV5-1 with TRBJ1-2; 8 bases line up with TRBD1. Losses at the gene ends were 2 bases for V and 1 base for J; bases not matched to a gene: 10. Germline CDR1 SGHRS, CDR2 YFSETQ. This CDR3 spans 17 amino acids. CDR3 sequence reads: CASSLDHRGALNYGYTF. CDR3 in DNA: TGCGCCAGCAGCTTAGACCACAGGGGGGCACTTAACTATGGCTACACCTTC.

The V and J genes are TRBV2 and TRBJ2-5, with TRBD2 matching 7 bases. This CDR3 has 15 amino acids. J lost 5 bases, V lost 4 bases, and 10 bases had no gene match. Germline lookup yields CDR1 SNHLY and CDR2 FYNNEI. The CDR3, as DNA: TGTGCCAGCAGTGCCGGGACCTCCGGGGGGGAGACCCAGTACTTC. This gives the protein CASSAGTSGGETQYF. The full variable domain, its missing parts supplied by reference TRBV2 and TRBJ2-5, is EPEVTQTPSHQVTQMGQEVILRCVPISNHLYFYWYRQILGQKVEFLVSFYNNEISEKSEIFDDQFSVERPDGSNFTLKIRSTKLEDSAMYFCASSAGTSGGETQYFGPGTRLLVL.